This T cell receptor (beta chain) emerged from a study of technical replicates of blood from several donors. V was trimmed by 4 bases and J by 2 bases, leaving 16 bases between them. CDR1 and CDR2 (germline): MRHNA, SNTAGT. This CDR3 has 16 amino acids. The data were produced by immunoSEQ multiplex PCR, yet TCRdb's version contains in-frame clones alone and is incomplete. The sample carries under 95,000 clones, 80% to 95% recorded once. The source is a human donor in good health. Sequencing was performed on T cells isolated from PBMCs. This sequence joins TRBV6-4 and TRBJ2-3; D possibly corresponds to TRBD1 (5 bases). The CDR3 protein is CASSGEGQDPTDTQYF. CDR3 DNA: TGTGCCAGCAGTGGGGAAGGACAAGACCCCACAGATACGCAGTATTTT.